These 12 T cell receptor beta chains came from one sample sequenced in a study of human T cells and chemical hapten exposure. Time point defined: pre-sensitization, week 0. Treatment given: therapeutic diphenylcyclopropenone sensitization with weekly scalp DPC. One entry per CDR3 protein, called by TCRdb with MiXCR from the RACE reads. The sample records 350,000 to 450,000 distinct CDR3 sequences, less than 6.5% being singletons. The sample here was whole blood, taken in connection with sensitization to the hapten diphenylcyclopropenone (DPC). These receptors came from a woman in her forties or fifties with alopecia areata. Some clones in this sample may be carry-over from other donors' samples.

This clonotype was counted a few times. The chain employs TRBV4-1 and TRBJ1-1; the D is unclear. The V end lost 0 bases, the J end lost 7 bases, and 6 bases lay between the germline ends. Germline V gene data show CDR1 as MGHRA and CDR2 as YSYEKL. This CDR3 spans 12 amino acids. CDR3 coding DNA: TGCGCCAGCAGCCAAGATTTGGGTGAAGCTTTCTTT. It yields the protein CASSQDLGEAFF.

At least ten counts were recorded for this clonotype. The CDR3 sequence: CASSLGSRETQYF. CDR3 bases: TGTGCCAGCAGCTTAGGTTCGAGGGAGACCCAGTACTTC. This sequence joins TRBV13 and TRBJ2-5; D remains unclear. CDR1 is PRHDT and CDR2 is FYEKMQ in the germline V gene (reference sequence). CDR3 length equals 13 residues. Trimming took 0 bases from V and 5 from J, leaving 7 bases between them.

J is TRBJ2-3 and V is TRBV2; 7 nucleotides line up with TRBD2. The germline CDR1 and CDR2 sequences are SNHLY and FYNNEI. The CDR3 is made up of 15 amino acids. Trimming cost V 5 bases and J 0 bases; bases outside gene matches: 5. This chain's CDR3 is CASSRDGGSTDTQYF. CDR3 nucleotides: TGTGCCAGCAGTAGGGACGGGGGGAGCACAGATACGCAGTATTTT.

This clonotype occurred many times. The V gene is TRBV2, the J gene TRBJ2-3; tentatively, D is TRBD2 (5 bases). V was trimmed by 3 bases and J by 4 bases, leaving 11 bases between them. The CDR3 is 14 amino acids. The germline gives CDR1 SNHLY, CDR2 FYNNEI. The DNA for the CDR3 is TGTGCCAGCAGTGACCGAGGGCGCCCAGATACGCAGTATTTT. It encodes CASSDRGRPDTQYF. The variable domain in full, completed from reference TRBV2 and TRBJ2-3, reads EPEVTQTPSHQVTQMGQEVILRCVPISNHLYFYWYRQILGQKVEFLVSFYNNEISEKSEIFDDQFSVERPDGSNFTLKIRSTKLEDSAMYFCASSDRGRPDTQYFGPGTRLTVL.

This clonotype was seen only a few times. The chain carries TRBV24-1 and TRBJ1-1; no clear D. From germline, CDR1 is KGHDR and CDR2 SFDVKD. This CDR3 spans 12 amino acids. V shed 7 bases and J shed 4 bases, with 9 bases lying between them. The CDR3 region is CATRGIGTEAFF. For the CDR3, the DNA is TGTGCCACCAGGGGCATTGGCACTGAAGCTTTCTTT.

This clonotype was observed at least ten times. The chain employs TRBV9 and TRBJ2-3, with 9 bases fitting TRBD1. J gave up 3 bases and V 3 bases, and 8 bases lay outside the gene matches. The CDR3 spans 16 residues. The V gene's germline CDR1 is SGDLS and CDR2 YYNGEE. CDR3 sequence: CASSADRGFGTDTQYF. The CDR3 DNA follows: TGTGCCAGCAGCGCCGACAGGGGGTTTGGTACAGATACGCAGTATTTT.

This clonotype was observed many times. This chain connects TRBV5-6 to TRBJ1-1; tentatively, D is TRBD1 (6 bases). The CDR3 is 13 amino acids. V lost 3 bases, J lost 1 base, and 7 bases lay in between. Germline-derived CDR1 and CDR2 are SGHDT and YYEEEE. In nucleotides, the CDR3 is TGTGCCAGCAGCTGGACAGAGAACACTGAAGCTTTCTTT. It encodes CASSWTENTEAFF. The full variable domain, its missing parts supplied by reference TRBV5-6 and TRBJ1-1, is DAGVTQSPTHLIKTRGQQVTLRCSPKSGHDTVSWYQQALGQGPQFIFQYYEEEERQRGNFPDRFSGHQFPNYSSELNVNALLLGDSALYLCASSWTENTEAFFGQGTRLTVV.

This clonotype came up a few times. This chain uses TRBV19 with TRBJ1-2; no clear D. The CDR3 runs 13 residues. V lost 3 bases, J lost 7 bases, and 12 bases lay in between. From germline, CDR1 is LNHDA and CDR2 SQIVND (reference sequence). CDR3 loop: CASSIGISGGYTF. CDR3 coding DNA: TGTGCCAGTAGTATCGGTATTTCAGGTGGCTACACCTTC.

The sample holds many counts of this clonotype. J is TRBJ2-7 and V is TRBV10-1; possible D gene TRBD2, 5 bases. V was clipped by 10 bases and J by 1 base, with 23 bases between them. The CDR3 is made up of 16 amino acids. Looked up from germline, CDR1 is WNHNN and CDR2 is SYGVQD (reference sequence). The CDR3 loop is CATLAREKRGSYEQYF. As DNA, the CDR3 is TGCGCCACCCTGGCGAGGGAAAAAAGAGGTTCCTACGAGCAGTACTTC.

The chain uses TRBV5-5 and TRBJ2-3, with TRBD1 matching over 8 bases. Germline V gene lookup returns CDR1 SGHKS and CDR2 YYEKEE (reference sequence). This CDR3 comprises 16 residues. V shed 4 bases, J shed 6 bases, and the junction held 13 bases outside the gene matches. CDR3 nucleotide sequence: TGTGCCAGCAGCCCACGGGACAGGTCATTATATGATACGCAGTATTTT. This gives the protein CASSPRDRSLYDTQYF.

This clonotype was recorded at least ten times. The rearrangement links TRBV28 to TRBJ2-7; D is perhaps TRBD1 (5 bases). The CDR3 runs 14 residues. V lost 6 bases, J lost 5 bases, and 17 bases lay in between. Germline V gives CDR1 MDHEN, CDR2 SYDVKM. The CDR3 loop reads CASRVPGITDEQYF. The CDR3 nucleotides are TGTGCCAGCAGAGTCCCAGGGATCACCGACGAGCAGTACTTC.

This clonotype showed up many times. This chain connects TRBV16 to TRBJ1-1; TRBD1 is a possible D gene (5 bases). The CDR3 consists of 13 residues. CDR1 KGHSY and CDR2 FQNENV come from the germline V gene. V was shortened by 2 bases and J by 5 bases, with 9 bases between the two germline ends. CDR3 in DNA: TGTGCCAGCAGCCAAGGATCAGGGACTGAAGCTTTCTTT. Amino acids: CASSQGSGTEAFF.